The clone carrying this T cell receptor beta chain was counted only a few times. Its target is not known. V gave up 1 base and J gave up 3 bases; unmatched junction bases: 5. Germline V gene sequence: CDR1 MDHEN, CDR2 SYDVKM. This CDR3 spans 17 amino acids. The sample belongs to a study of cytomegalovirus exposure and HLA in healthy donors. Vbeta (60) and Jbeta (13) primers were used in the PCR. Generated by immunoSEQ multiplex PCR, the TCRdb table keeps only in-frame clones and is missing some. This sample carries a few hundred thousand clones, 75% to 90% of them seen once, and the ten largest clones take about 0.28%. Whole-study findings and limits: According to a later analysis, donors in an Asian-associated ancestry cluster reportedly had fewer N-insertions than the approximately 670-donor mean. In vitro, three CMV-associated chains proved specific for CMV antigens. According to an earlier analysis, most TCR beta V segments yielded productive rearrangements about 90% or about 30% of the time.

V and J are TRBV28 and TRBJ2-2; 10 nucleotides align to TRBD1. The receptor was derived from a girl under 10 years old in good health and CMV-seronegative. The sample was PBMCs. CDR3 bases: TGTGCCAGCAGTTTATCCCTTGACAGGGGGCACACCGGGGAGCTGTTTTTT. It encodes CASSLSLDRGHTGELFF.